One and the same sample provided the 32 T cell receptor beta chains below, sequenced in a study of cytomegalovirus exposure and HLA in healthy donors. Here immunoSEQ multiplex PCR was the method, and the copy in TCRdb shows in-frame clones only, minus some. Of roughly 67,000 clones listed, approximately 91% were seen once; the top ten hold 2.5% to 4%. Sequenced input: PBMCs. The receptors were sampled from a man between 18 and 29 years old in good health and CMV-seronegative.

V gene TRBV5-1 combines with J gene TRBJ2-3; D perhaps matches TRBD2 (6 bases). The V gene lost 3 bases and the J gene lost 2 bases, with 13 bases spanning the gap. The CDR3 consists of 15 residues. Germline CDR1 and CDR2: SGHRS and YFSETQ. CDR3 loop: CASSSLASPTDTQYF. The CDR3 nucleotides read TGCGCCAGCAGCTCTCTAGCGTCCCCCACAGATACGCAGTATTTT.

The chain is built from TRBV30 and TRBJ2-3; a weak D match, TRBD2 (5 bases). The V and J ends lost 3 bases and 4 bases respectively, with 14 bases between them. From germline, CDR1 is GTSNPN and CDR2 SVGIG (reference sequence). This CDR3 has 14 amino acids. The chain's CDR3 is CAWSQTGTADTQYF. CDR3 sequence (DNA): TGTGCCTGGAGCCAGACGGGAACAGCAGATACGCAGTATTTT.

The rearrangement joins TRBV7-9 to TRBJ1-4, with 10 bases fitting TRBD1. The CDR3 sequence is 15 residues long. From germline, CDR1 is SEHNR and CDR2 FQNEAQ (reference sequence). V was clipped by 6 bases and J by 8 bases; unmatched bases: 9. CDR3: CASRPRQGAGEKLFF. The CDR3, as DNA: TGTGCCAGCAGACCCCGACAGGGGGCAGGGGAAAAACTGTTTTTT.

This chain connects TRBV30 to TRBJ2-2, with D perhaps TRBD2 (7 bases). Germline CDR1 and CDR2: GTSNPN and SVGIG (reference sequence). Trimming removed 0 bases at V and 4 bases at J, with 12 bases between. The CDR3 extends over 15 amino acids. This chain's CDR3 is CAWSVGGPVTGELFF. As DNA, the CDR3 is TGTGCCTGGAGTGTGGGGGGGCCGGTCACCGGGGAGCTGTTTTTT.

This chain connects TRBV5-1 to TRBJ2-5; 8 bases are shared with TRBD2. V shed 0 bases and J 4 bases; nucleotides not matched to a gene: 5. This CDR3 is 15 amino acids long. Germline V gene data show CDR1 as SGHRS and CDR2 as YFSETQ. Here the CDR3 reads CASSLGSGRGETQYF. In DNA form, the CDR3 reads TGCGCCAGCAGCTTGGGCAGCGGGAGAGGAGAGACCCAGTACTTC.

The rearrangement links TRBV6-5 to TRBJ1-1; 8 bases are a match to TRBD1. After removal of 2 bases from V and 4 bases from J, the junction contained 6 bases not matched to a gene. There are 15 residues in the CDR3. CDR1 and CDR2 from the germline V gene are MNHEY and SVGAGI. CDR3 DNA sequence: TGTGCCAGCAGTTACAAGGACAGGGTTGGCACTGAAGCTTTCTTT. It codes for CASSYKDRVGTEAFF.

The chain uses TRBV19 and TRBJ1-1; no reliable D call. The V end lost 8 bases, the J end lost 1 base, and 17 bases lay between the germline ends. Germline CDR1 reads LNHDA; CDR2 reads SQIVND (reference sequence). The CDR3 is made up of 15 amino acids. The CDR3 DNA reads TGTGCCAGTCACCAGAATACAGTTCCGAACACTGAAGCTTTCTTT. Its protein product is CASHQNTVPNTEAFF. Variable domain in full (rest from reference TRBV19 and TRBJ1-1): DGGITQSPKYLFRKEGQNVTLSCEQNLNHDAMYWYRQDPGQGLRLIYYSQIVNDFQKGDIAEGYSVSREKKESFPLTVTSAQKNPTAFYLCASHQNTVPNTEAFFGQGTRLTVV.

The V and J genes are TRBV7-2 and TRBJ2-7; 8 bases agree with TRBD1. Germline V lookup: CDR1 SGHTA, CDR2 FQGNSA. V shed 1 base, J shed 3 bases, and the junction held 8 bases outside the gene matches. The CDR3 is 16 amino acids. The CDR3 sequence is CASSLGPYGQGYEQYF. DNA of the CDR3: TGTGCCAGCAGCTTAGGCCCCTATGGACAGGGCTACGAGCAGTACTTC.

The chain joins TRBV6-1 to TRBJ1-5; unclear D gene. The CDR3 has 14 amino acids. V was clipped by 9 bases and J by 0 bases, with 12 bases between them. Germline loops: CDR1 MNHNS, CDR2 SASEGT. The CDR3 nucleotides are TGTGCCAGTTACGGAGACTATAGCAATCAGCCCCAGCATTTT. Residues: CASYGDYSNQPQHF.

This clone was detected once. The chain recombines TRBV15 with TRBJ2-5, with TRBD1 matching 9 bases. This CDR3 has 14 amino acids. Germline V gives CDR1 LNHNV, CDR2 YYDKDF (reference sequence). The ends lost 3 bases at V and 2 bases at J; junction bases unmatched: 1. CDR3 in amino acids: CATSRDRGQETQYF. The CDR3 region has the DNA TGTGCCACCAGCAGGGACAGGGGTCAAGAGACCCAGTACTTC.

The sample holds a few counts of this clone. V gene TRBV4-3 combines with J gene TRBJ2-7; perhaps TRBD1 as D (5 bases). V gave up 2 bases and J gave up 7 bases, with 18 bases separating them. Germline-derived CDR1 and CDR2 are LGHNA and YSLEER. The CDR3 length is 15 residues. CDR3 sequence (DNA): TGCGCCAGCAGCCAACTTATCCCCGGGCCAGGGGAGCAGTACTTC. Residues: CASSQLIPGPGEQYF.

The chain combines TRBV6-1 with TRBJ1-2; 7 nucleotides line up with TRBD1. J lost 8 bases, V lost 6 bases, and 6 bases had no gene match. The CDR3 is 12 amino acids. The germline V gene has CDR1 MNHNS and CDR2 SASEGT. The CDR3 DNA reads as TGTGCCAGCAGCTGGCAGGGGGACGGCTACACCTTC. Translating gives CASSWQGDGYTF.

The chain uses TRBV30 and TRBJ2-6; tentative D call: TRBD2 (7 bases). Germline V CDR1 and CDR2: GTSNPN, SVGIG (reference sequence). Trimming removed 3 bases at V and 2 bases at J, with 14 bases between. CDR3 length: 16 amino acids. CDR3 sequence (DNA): TGTGCCTGGAGGATAAGGGGGGGCGCTGGGGCCAACGTCCTGACTTTC. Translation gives CAWRIRGGAGANVLTF.

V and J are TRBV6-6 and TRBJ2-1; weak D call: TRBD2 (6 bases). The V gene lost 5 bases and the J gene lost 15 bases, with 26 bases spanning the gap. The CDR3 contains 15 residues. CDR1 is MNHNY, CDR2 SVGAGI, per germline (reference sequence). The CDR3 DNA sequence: TGTGCCAGCAGTAGGGTAACGGGAGTTGGGTTCGACGCGTTCTTC. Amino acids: CASSRVTGVGFDAFF.

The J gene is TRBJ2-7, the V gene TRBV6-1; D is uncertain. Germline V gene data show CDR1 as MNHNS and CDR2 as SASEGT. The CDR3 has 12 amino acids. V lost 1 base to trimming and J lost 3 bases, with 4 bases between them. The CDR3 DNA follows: TGTGCCAGCAGTGAAGACAACTACGAGCAGTACTTC. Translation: CASSEDNYEQYF.

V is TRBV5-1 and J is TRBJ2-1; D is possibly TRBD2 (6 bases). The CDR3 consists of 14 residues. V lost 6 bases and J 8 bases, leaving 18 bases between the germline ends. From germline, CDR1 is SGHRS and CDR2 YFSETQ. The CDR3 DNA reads TGCGCCAGCAACCCGGGGGAAGGCGGGTATGAGCAGTTCTTC. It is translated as CASNPGEGGYEQFF. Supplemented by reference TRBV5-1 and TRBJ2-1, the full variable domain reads KAGVTQTPRYLIKTRGQQVTLSCSPISGHRSVSWYQQTPGQGLQFLFEYFSETQRNKGNFPGRFSGRQFSNSRSEMNVSTLELGDSALYLCASNPGEGGYEQFFGPGTRLTVL.

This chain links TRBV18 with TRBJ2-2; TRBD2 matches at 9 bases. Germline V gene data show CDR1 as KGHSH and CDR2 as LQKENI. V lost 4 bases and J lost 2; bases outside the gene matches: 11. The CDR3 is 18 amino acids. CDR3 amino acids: CASSRLQPGLANTGELFF. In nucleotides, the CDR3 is TGTGCCAGCTCACGCCTCCAACCGGGACTAGCTAACACCGGGGAGCTGTTTTTT.

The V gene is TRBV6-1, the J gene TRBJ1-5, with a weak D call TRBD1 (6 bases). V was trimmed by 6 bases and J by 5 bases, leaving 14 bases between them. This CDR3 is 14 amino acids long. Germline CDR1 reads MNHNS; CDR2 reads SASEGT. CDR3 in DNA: TGTGCCAGCAGAGACACAGGGTTCGATCAGCCCCAGCATTTT. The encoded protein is CASRDTGFDQPQHF.

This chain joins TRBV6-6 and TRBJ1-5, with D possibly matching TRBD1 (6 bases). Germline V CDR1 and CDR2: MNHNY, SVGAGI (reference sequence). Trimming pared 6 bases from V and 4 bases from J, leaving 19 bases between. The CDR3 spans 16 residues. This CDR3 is CASRTSTGLGNQPQHF. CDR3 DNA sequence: TGTGCCAGCAGAACCTCAACAGGGTTAGGAAATCAGCCCCAGCATTTT.

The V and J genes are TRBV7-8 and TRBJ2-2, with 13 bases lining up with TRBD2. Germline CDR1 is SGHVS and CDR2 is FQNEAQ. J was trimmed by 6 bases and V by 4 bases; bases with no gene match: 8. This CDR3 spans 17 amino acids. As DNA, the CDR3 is TGTGCCAGCAGCTGGACTAGCGGGAGAGTAACCCCCGGGGAGCTGTTTTTT. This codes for CASSWTSGRVTPGELFF.

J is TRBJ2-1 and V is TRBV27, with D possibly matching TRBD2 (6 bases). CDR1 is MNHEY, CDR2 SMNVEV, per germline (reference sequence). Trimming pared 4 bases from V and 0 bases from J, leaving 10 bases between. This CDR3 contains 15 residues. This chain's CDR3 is CASSYGTFSYNEQFF. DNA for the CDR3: TGTGCCAGCAGTTACGGGACTTTCTCCTACAATGAGCAGTTCTTC.

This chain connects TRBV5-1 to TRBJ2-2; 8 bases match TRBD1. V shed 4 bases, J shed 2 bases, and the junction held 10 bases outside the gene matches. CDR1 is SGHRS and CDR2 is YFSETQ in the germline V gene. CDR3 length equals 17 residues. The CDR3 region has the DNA TGCGCCAGCAGCCGAGGGAACAGGGGGTATAACACCGGGGAGCTGTTTTTT. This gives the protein CASSRGNRGYNTGELFF.

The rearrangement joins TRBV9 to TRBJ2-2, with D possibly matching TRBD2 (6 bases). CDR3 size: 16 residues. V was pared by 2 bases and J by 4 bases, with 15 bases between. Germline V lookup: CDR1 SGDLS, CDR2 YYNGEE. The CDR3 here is CASSVRAGLGTGELFF. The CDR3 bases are TGTGCCAGCAGCGTTCGGGCGGGGCTCGGCACCGGGGAGCTGTTTTTT.

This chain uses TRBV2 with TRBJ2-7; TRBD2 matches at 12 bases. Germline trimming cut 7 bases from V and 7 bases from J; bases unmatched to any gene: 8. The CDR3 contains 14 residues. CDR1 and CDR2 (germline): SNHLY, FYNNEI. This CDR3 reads CASNRLAGVSEQYF. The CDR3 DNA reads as TGTGCCAGCAATAGACTAGCGGGAGTATCTGAGCAGTACTTC. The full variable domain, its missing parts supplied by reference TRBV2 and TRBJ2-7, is EPEVTQTPSHQVTQMGQEVILRCVPISNHLYFYWYRQILGQKVEFLVSFYNNEISEKSEIFDDQFSVERPDGSNFTLKIRSTKLEDSAMYFCASNRLAGVSEQYFGPGTRLTVT.

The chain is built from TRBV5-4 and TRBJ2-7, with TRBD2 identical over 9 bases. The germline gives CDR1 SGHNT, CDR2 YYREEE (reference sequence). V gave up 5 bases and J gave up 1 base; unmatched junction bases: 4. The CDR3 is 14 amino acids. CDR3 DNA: TGTGCCAGCAGATCTAGCGGGGTTTCCTACGAGCAGTACTTC. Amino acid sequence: CASRSSGVSYEQYF.

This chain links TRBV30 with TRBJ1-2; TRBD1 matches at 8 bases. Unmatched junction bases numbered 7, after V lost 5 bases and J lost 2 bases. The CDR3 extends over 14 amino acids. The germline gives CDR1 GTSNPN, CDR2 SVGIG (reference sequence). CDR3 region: CAWEDRASNYGYTF. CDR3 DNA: TGTGCCTGGGAGGACAGGGCCTCAAACTATGGCTACACCTTC.

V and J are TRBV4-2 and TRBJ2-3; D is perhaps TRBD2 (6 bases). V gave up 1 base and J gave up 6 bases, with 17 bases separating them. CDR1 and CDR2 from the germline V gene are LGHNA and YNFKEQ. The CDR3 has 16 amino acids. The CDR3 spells CASSQATGEGWDTQYF. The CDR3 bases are TGTGCCAGCAGCCAAGCAACGGGAGAGGGGTGGGATACGCAGTATTTT.

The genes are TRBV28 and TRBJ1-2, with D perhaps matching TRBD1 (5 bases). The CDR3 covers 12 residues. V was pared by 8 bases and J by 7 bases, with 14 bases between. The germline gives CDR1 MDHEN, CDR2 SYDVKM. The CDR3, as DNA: TGTGCCAGCCGGGCAGGCCAGGGTGGCTACACCTTC. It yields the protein CASRAGQGGYTF.

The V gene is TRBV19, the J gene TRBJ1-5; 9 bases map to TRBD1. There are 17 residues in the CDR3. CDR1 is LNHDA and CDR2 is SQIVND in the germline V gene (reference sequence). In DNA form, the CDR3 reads TGTGCTGCTAACGGCGACAGGGGGTCTTATAGCAATCAGCCCCAGCATTTT. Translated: CAANGDRGSYSNQPQHF. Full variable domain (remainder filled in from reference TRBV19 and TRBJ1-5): DGGITQSPKYLFRKEGQNVTLSCEQNLNHDAMYWYRQDPGQGLRLIYYSQIVNDFQKGDIAEGYSVSREKKESFPLTVTSAQKNPTAFYLCAANGDRGSYSNQPQHFGDGTRLSIL.

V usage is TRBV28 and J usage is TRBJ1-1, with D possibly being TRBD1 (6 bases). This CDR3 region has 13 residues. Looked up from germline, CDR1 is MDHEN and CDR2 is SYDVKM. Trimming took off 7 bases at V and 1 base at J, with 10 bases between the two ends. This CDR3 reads CASTTTGNTEAFF. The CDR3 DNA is TGTGCCAGCACCACGACAGGGAACACTGAAGCTTTCTTT.

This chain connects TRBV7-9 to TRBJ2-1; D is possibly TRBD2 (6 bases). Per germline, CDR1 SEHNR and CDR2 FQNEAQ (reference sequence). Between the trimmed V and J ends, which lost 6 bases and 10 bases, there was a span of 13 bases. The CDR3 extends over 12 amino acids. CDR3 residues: CASRWGDSEQFF. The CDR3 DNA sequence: TGTGCCAGCAGATGGGGGGACTCAGAGCAGTTCTTC.

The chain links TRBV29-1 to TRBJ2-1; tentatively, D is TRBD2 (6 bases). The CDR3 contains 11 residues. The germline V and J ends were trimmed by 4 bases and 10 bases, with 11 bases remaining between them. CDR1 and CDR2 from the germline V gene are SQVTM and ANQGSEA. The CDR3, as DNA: TGCAGCGTTGTGGAGGGCCCCGAGCAGTTCTTC. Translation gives CSVVEGPEQFF.